The source of this TCR beta chain is a study of blood T cell repertoires in COVID-19 (dated by TCRdb to the early 2020s). With regard to the full study: The collaborator samples originated in the United States, Italy and Spain and spanned the acute and convalescent phases of COVID-19. The material from the prospective study consisted of cDNA or gDNA derived from T cells, B-cell-depleted T cells, or PBMCs. The dataset comprised deeply sampled blood TCRbeta repertoires from subjects exposed to, actively infected with, or recovered from COVID-19. The repertoires were made available in a free public database intended to serve as a resource for research on the immune response to SARS-CoV-2. The samples were drawn from the first 160 participants of the ongoing ImmuneRACE study and from 950 to 1,500 subjects provided by 6 global collaborators. A de-identified subject ID, COVID-19 status, age in years and sex were almost always included in the sample metadata. Where available, HLA class I and class II types were obtained from metadata supplied by the sample provider rather than from assay-based typing. Summary of the overall study and its limitations: The amount of clinical and demographic metadata varied by source and participant and was provided uncurated.

Participants in the prospective study were aged about 18 to 89 years, lived in 20 to 30 United States geographic areas, and enrolled through a virtual design. To assign participants to cohorts, the prospective study relied on clinical history that participants themselves reported in a screening survey and a study questionnaire. Recovered participants in ImmuneRACE Cohort 3 were defined as having two consecutive negative NP/OP PCR tests, clearance from a healthcare professional, or resolution of symptoms. Each participant in the prospective study had whole blood, serum and a nasopharyngeal or oropharyngeal swab collected by mobile phlebotomists. Over a 2-month period, participants in the prospective study had the option of providing additional blood draws and questionnaires. Before DNA extraction, blood samples from the prospective study were shipped at room temperature or frozen. Of note for this clone: The antigen it binds to is not known. Base qualities were left out, and no much larger clone turns up one base away.

TCRbeta CDR3 regions were amplified from genomic DNA by means of the immunoSEQ Assay, a bias-controlled multiplex PCR. In the original analysis: The number of nucleated cells in each sample was estimated from the amplification of reference gene primers within the assay. To quantify the absolute abundance of each unique TCRbeta CDR3 rearrangement, sequence reads were collapsed and filtered. For each sample, productive Simpson clonality was calculated by taking the square root of Simpson's diversity index across productive rearrangements. TCRdb stores this immuneACCESS table with in-frame sequences only. Part of the clones is absent; in the studies checked, under half of the shortfall reflects unresolved V genes, and no reason is known for the rest. V and J calls and clone size follow that table, whereas D and trimming were derived from the DNA. The sample data list some 350,000 clones, and roughly 90% of these were observed just once. About 3% of the sample is taken by the ten largest.

There are 15 amino acids in the CDR3, from cysteine to phenylalanine inclusive. The read is trimmed to its CDR3 DNA, 45 bases read in frame from base 1. Trimming takes 4 bases off V and 4 bases off J; junction bases not matched to a gene: 6. CDR1 MNHEY and CDR2 SVGEGT were looked up in the germline V gene. The chain links TRBV6-2 or TRBV6-3 with TRBJ2-2; TRBD2 lines up with 7 middle nucleotides. Source material: PBMCs or T cells enriched from blood (not recorded which). The TCR comes from a woman aged 25 to 39 who had recovered from COVID-19. For the CDR3, the sequence is CASSWRGRVTGELFF. The DNA sequence follows: TGTGCCAGCAGTTGGCGGGGGAGGGTCACCGGGGAGCTGTTTTTT.